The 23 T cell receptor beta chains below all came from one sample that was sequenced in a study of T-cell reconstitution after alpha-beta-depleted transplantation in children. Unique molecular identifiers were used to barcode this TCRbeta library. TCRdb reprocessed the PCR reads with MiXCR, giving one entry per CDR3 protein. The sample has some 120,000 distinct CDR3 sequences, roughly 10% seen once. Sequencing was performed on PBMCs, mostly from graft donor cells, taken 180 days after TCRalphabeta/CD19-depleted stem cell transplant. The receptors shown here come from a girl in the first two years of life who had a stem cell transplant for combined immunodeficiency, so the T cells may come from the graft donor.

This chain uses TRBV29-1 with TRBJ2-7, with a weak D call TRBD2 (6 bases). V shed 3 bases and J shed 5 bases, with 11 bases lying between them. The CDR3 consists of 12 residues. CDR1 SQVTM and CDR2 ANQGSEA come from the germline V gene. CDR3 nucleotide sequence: TGCAGCGTTGATCGGGGGATCAACGAGCAGTACTTC. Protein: CSVDRGINEQYF.

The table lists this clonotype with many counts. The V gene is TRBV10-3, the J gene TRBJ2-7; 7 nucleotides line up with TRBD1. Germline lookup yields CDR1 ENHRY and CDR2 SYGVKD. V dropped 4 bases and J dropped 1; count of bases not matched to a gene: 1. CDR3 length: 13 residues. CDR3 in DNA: TGTGCCATCAGTGTGGGACAGTCCTACGAGCAGTACTTC. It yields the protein CAISVGQSYEQYF.

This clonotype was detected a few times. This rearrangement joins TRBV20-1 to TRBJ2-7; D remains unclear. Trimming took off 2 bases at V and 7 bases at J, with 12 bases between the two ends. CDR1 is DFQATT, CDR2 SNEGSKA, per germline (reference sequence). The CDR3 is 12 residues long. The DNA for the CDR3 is TGCAGTGCTAGAACAGTCGCCGGGGAGCAGTACTTC. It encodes CSARTVAGEQYF.

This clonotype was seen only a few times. CDR3 region: CASSQDKSPEAFF. Here the CDR3 DNA reads TGTGCCAGCTCACAGGACAAATCACCTGAAGCTTTCTTT. V is TRBV18 and J is TRBJ1-1; weak D call: TRBD1 (5 bases). The V end lost 4 bases, the J end lost 6 bases, and 12 bases lay between the germline ends. The germline CDR1 and CDR2 sequences are KGHSH and LQKENI. This CDR3 has 13 residues. The full variable domain, with the rest looked up from reference TRBV18 and TRBJ1-1, is NAGVMQNPRHLVRRRGQEARLRCSPMKGHSHVYWYRQLPEEGLKFMVYLQKENIIDESGMPKERFSAEFPKEGPSILRIQQVVRGDSAAYFCASSQDKSPEAFFGQGTRLTVV.

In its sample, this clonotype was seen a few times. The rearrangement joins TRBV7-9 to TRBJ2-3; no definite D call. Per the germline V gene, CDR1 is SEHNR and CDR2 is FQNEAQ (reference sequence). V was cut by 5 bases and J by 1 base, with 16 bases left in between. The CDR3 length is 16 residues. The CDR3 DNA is TGTGCCAGCAGCGAACCGAGTGGCAGCCGCACAGATACGCAGTATTTT. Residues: CASSEPSGSRTDTQYF.

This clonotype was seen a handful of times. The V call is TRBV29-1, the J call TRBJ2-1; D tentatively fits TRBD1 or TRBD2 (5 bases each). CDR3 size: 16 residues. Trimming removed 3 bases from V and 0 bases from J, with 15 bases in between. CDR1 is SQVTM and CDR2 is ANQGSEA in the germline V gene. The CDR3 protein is CSVDPGPSRSYNEQFF. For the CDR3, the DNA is TGCAGCGTTGATCCGGGACCCTCGCGCTCCTACAATGAGCAGTTCTTC.

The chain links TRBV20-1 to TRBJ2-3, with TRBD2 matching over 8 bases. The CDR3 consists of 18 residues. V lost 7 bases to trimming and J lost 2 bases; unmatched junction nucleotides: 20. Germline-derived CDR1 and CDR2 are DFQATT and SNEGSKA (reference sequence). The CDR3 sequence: CSVMTVGSTSAITDTQYF. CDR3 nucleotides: TGCAGTGTCATGACGGTGGGGTCGACTAGCGCTATCACAGATACGCAGTATTTT.

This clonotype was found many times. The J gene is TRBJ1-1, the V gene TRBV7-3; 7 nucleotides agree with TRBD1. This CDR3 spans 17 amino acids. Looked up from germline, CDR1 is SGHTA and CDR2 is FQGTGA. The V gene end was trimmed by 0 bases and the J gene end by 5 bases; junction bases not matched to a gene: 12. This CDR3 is CASSLTPIRGLRTEAFF. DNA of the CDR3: TGTGCCAGCAGCTTAACGCCAATCAGGGGGTTACGAACTGAAGCTTTCTTT.

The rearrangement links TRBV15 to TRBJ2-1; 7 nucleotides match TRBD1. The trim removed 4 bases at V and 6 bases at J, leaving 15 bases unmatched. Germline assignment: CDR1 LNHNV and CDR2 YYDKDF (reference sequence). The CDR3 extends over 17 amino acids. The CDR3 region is CATSTLLVRGKVNEQFF. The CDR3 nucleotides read TGTGCCACCAGCACCCTCTTAGTCAGGGGGAAGGTCAATGAGCAGTTCTTC. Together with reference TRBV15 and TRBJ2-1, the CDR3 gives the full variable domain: DAMVIQNPRYQVTQFGKPVTLSCSQTLNHNVMYWYQQKSSQAPKLLFHYYDKDFNNEADTPDNFQSRRPNTSFCFLDIRSPGLGDTAMYLCATSTLLVRGKVNEQFFGPGTRLTVL.

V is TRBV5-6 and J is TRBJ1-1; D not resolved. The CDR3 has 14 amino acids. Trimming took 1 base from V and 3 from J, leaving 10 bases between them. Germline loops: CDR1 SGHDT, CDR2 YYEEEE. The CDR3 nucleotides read TGTGCCAGCAGCTTGAATATCGGGTACACTGAAGCTTTCTTT. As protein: CASSLNIGYTEAFF.

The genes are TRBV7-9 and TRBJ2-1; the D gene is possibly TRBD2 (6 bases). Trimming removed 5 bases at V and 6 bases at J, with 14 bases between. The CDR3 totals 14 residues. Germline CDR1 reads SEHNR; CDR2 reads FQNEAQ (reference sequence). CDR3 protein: CASSITSRVNEQFF. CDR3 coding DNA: TGTGCCAGCAGCATAACTAGCAGGGTCAATGAGCAGTTCTTC.

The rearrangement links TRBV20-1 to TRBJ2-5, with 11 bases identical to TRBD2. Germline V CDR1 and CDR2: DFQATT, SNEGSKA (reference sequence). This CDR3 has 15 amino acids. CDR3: CSSGPGTSGQETQYF. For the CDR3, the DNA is TGCAGCTCGGGTCCTGGGACTAGCGGACAAGAGACCCAGTACTTC.

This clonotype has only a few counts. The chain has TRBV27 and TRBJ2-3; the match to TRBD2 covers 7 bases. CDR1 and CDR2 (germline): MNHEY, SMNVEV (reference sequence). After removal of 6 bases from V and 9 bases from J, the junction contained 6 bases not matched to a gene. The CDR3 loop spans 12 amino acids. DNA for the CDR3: TGTGCCAGCAGACAGCCGGGACTAACGCAGTATTTT. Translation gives CASRQPGLTQYF.

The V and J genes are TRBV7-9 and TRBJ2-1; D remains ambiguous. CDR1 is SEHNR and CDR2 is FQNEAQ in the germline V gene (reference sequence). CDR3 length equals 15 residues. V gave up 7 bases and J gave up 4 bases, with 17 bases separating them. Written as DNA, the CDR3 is TGTGCCAGCAACACCCCGACCCGTTTTTACAATGAGCAGTTCTTC. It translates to CASNTPTRFYNEQFF. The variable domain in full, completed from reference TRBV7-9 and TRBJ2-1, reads DTGVSQNPRHKITKRGQNVTFRCDPISEHNRLYWYRQTLGQGPEFLTYFQNEAQLEKSRLLSDRFSAERPKGSFSTLEIQRTEQGDSAMYLCASNTPTRFYNEQFFGPGTRLTVL.

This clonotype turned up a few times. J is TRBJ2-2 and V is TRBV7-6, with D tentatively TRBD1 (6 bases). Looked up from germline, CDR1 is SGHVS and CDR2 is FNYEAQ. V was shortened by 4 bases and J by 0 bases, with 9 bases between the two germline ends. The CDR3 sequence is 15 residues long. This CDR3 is CASSSNRANTGELFF. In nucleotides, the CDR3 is TGTGCCAGCAGCTCTAACAGGGCGAACACCGGGGAGCTGTTTTTT.

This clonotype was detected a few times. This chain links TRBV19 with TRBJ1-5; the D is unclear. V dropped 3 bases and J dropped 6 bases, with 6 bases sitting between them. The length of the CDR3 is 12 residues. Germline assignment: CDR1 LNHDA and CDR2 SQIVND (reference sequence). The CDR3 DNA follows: TGTGCCAGTAGTATTGTCGGTCAGCCCCAGCATTTT. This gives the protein CASSIVGQPQHF.

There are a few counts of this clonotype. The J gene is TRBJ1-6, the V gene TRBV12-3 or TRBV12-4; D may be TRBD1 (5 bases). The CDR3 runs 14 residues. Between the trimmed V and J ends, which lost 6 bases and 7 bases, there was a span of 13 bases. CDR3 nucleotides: TGTGCCAGCAGCCCATCCTGGGGGAATTCACCCCTCCACTTT. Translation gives CASSPSWGNSPLHF.

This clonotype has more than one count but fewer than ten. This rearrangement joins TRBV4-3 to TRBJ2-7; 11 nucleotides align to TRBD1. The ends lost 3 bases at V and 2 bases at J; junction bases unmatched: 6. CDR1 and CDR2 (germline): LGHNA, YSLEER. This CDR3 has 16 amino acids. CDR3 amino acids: CASSQAGTGGPYEQYF. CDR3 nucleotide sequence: TGCGCCAGCAGCCAGGCAGGGACAGGGGGTCCCTACGAGCAGTACTTC.

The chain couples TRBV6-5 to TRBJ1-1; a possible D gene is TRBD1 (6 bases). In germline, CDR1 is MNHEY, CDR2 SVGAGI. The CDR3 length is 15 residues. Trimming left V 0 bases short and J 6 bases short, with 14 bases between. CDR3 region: CASSYSSWGGPEAFF. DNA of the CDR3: TGTGCCAGCAGTTACTCGAGCTGGGGGGGCCCTGAAGCTTTCTTT.

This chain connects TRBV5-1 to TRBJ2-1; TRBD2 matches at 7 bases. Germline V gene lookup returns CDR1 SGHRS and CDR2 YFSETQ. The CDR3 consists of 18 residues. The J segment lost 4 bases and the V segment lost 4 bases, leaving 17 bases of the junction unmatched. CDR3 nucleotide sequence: TGCGCCAGCAGCCTCAGGCGATCGGCGGGAGAAAGGTACAATGAGCAGTTCTTC. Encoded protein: CASSLRRSAGERYNEQFF.

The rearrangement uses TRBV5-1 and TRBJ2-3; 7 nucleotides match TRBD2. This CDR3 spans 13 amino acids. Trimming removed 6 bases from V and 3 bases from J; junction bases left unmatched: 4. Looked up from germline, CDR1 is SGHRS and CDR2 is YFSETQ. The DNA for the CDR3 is TGCGCCAGCAAGGGAGGGCCAACAGATACGCAGTATTTT. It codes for CASKGGPTDTQYF.

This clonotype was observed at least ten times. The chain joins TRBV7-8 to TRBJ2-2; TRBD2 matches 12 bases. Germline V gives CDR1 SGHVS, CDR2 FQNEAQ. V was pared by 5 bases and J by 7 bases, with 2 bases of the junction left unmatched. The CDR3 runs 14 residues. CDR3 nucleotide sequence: TGTGCCAGCAGCCCTAGCGGGAGGGTCGGGGAGCTGTTTTTT. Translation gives CASSPSGRVGELFF.

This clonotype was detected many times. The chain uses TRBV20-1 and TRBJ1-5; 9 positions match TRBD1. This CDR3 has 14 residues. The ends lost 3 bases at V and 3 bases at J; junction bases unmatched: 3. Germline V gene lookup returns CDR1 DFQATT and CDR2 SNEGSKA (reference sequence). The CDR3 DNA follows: TGCAGTGCTAGGTGGACAGGGGTCAATCAGCCCCAGCATTTT. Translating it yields CSARWTGVNQPQHF.